The rows below give T cell receptor beta chains drawn from one sample of a study of T cells in Graves' hyperthyroidism and ophthalmopathy. TCRdb analysed the multiplex PCR reads with MiXCR anew, one entry per CDR3 protein. The table records under 450,000 distinct CDR3 sequences, about a sixth of them present only once. Material: blood. These receptors originate from a young woman with Graves' hyperthyroidism. Both conserved end residues are part of each CDR3. D genes are given only for firm matches. The size field is filled for only some rows; it gives once, few, many or a size class.

CDR3nt	CDR3aa	abundance	d_gene	v_gene	j_gene
TGTGCCAGCAGCCCCGGGACAGGGGGCAATAATGAAAAACTGTTTTTT	CASSPGTGGNNEKLFF	few	TRBD1	TRBV11-2	TRBJ1-4
TGTGCCATCAAACCGACAGGCGGCGGCTACACCTTC	CAIKPTGGGYTF	many	NA	TRBV10-3	TRBJ1-2
TGTGCTAGCAGCTTATTAGGATCAGGCGAGCAGTACTTC	CASSLLGSGEQYF	many	NA	TRBV7-7	TRBJ2-7
TGTGCCAGCAGCTACCAACGGACAGGGGCCTCCTATGGCTACACCTTC	CASSYQRTGASYGYTF	NA	TRBD1	TRBV6-2/TRBV6-3	TRBJ1-2
TGCAGTGCCAACGAGAGGGATGCTAGCACAGATACGCAGTATTTT	CSANERDASTDTQYF	many	NA	TRBV20-1	TRBJ2-3
TGTGCCAGCAGTCGGGGTTTTTCCTACGAGCAGTACTTC	CASSRGFSYEQYF	many	NA	TRBV12-3/TRBV12-4	TRBJ2-7
TGTGCCAGCAGCTCCTTTCAGGGGGCTGGGGCCAACGTCCTGACTTTC	CASSSFQGAGANVLTF	few	TRBD1	TRBV28	TRBJ2-6
TGCAGTGCTAGGAGAAGGAGTCAACTAGCGGAGTACAATGAGCAGTTCTTC	CSARRRSQLAEYNEQFF	many	TRBD2	TRBV20-1	TRBJ2-1
TGTGCCAGCAGCTTACGTCAGAAAGTGCCTAGCTCGGGGGAGCAGTTCTTC	CASSLRQKVPSSGEQFF	few	NA	TRBV11-2	TRBJ2-1
TGTGCCATCAGTGAGTCGATGCGCCGGGGGCAGACCCAGTACTTC	CAISESMRRGQTQYF	many	NA	TRBV10-3	TRBJ2-5
TGTGCCAGCAGATACAGGTACGAGCAGTTCTTC	CASRYRYEQFF	NA	NA	TRBV11-1	TRBJ2-1
TGCGCCAGCAGCCAAGATTATGAGACGGCGAACACCGGGGAGCTGTTTTTT	CASSQDYETANTGELFF	NA	NA	TRBV4-3	TRBJ2-2
TGTGCCAGCAGCGAATACAGCGGGAATTCACCCCTCCACTTT	CASSEYSGNSPLHF	many	NA	TRBV27	TRBJ1-6
TGTGCCAGCTCACCAGTTCAAGCGAACACCGGGGAGCTGTTTTTT	CASSPVQANTGELFF	many	NA	TRBV18	TRBJ2-2
TGTGCCAGCAGCCCCGCCGGCGGGGGGTCCTACGAGCAGTACTTC	CASSPAGGGSYEQYF	many	TRBD2	TRBV7-2	TRBJ2-7
TGTGCCAGCAGTATATCTTCTGGGGCCAACGTCCTGACTTTC	CASSISSGANVLTF	NA	NA	TRBV12-3/TRBV12-4	TRBJ2-6